The 25 T cell receptor beta chains below all came from one sample that was sequenced in a study of blood T cells in healthy people across ages (dated by TCRdb to about 2015). The method behind the library was 5' RACE. Sequencing used an Illumina HiSeq 2500. A second PCR of about 6 to 12 cycles was performed with a sample-barcoded 5' primer and a J-beta primer mix. TCRdb reran the public reads through fastp at Q25 and MiXCR, keeping productive beta chains. For every CDR3 protein sequence, its rows merge into one entry that carries the most common genes and DNA. The sample contains approximately 1,100,000 distinct CDR3 sequences, 35% to 50% of them found a single time. Around 18% of the sample is in the top ten clones. The sequenced sample consisted of blood. All receptors come from a woman in her sixties or seventies in good health.

This clonotype was counted only a few times. The chain carries TRBV28 and TRBJ2-3; D might be TRBD2 (5 bases). Germline V CDR1 and CDR2: MDHEN, SYDVKM. Trimming left V 3 bases short and J 6 bases short, with 16 bases between. This CDR3 spans 15 amino acids. The CDR3 DNA is TGTGCCAGCAGTTTGGACTCCAGGTGGACCGATACGCAGTATTTT. It translates to CASSLDSRWTDTQYF.

The gene calls are TRBV9 and TRBJ2-1; TRBD2 agrees at 7 bases. CDR1 SGDLS and CDR2 YYNGEE come from the germline V gene. This CDR3 is built from 16 residues. Trimming removed 3 bases from V and 5 bases from J; junction bases left unmatched: 11. Written as DNA, the CDR3 is TGTGCCAGCAGCGCAGCCGGCGGGAGCTGGAACAATGAGCAGTTCTTC. Its protein product is CASSAAGGSWNNEQFF.

The J gene is TRBJ1-4, the V gene TRBV10-3, with 8 bases matching TRBD1. The CDR3 sequence is 15 residues long. V shed 1 base, J shed 7 bases, and the junction held 5 bases outside the gene matches. Germline CDR1 and CDR2: ENHRY and SYGVKD. The CDR3 DNA sequence: TGTGCCATCAGTGAGTTCGAACAGGGGGGTGAAAAACTGTTTTTT. It specifies CAISEFEQGGEKLFF.

The genes are TRBV2 and TRBJ1-5, with unresolved D. V lost 8 bases to trimming and J lost 0 bases, with 5 bases between them. The CDR3 runs to 12 residues. The V gene's germline CDR1 is SNHLY and CDR2 FYNNEI. The CDR3, as DNA: TGTGCCAGCTCAGATAGCAATCAGCCCCAGCATTTT. It yields the protein CASSDSNQPQHF.

The chain joins TRBV5-1 to TRBJ1-1; 8 bases agree with TRBD1. The CDR3 is made up of 16 amino acids. Germline-derived CDR1 and CDR2 are SGHRS and YFSETQ. V was clipped by 4 bases and J by 1 base; unmatched bases: 9. The CDR3 is CASSRGQGGTNTEAFF. In DNA form, the CDR3 reads TGCGCCAGCAGCCGAGGACAGGGAGGGACGAACACTGAAGCTTTCTTT.

The V gene is TRBV4-1, the J gene TRBJ1-2; 8 nucleotides match TRBD1. The CDR3 consists of 16 residues. Germline lookup yields CDR1 MGHRA and CDR2 YSYEKL. V shed 2 bases, J shed 6 bases, and the junction held 11 bases outside the gene matches. This CDR3 is CASSQSGQGALDGYTF. The DNA of the CDR3 is TGCGCCAGCAGCCAAAGTGGACAGGGAGCCCTTGATGGCTACACCTTC.

The rearrangement joins TRBV5-1 to TRBJ1-1, with D perhaps TRBD1 (6 bases). Trimming took 6 bases from V and 6 from J, leaving 15 bases between them. The CDR3 spans 13 residues. CDR1 is SGHRS and CDR2 is YFSETQ in the germline V gene. CDR3 in DNA: TGCGCCAGCAAGCTACTGGGGGCCTCTGAAGCTTTCTTT. It specifies CASKLLGASEAFF.

The V call is TRBV4-2, the J call TRBJ2-1; 8 bases agree with TRBD2. This CDR3 region has 15 residues. Germline lookup yields CDR1 LGHNA and CDR2 YNFKEQ. V was clipped by 0 bases and J by 8 bases; unmatched bases: 6. The CDR3 DNA sequence: TGTGCCAGCAGCCAAGACTGGACTAGCCGCTATGAGCAGTTCTTC. Translating it yields CASSQDWTSRYEQFF.

This clonotype was recorded a few times. The chain has TRBV20-1 and TRBJ2-5; D unresolved. Germline CDR1 is DFQATT and CDR2 is SNEGSKA (reference sequence). V was pared by 5 bases and J by 9 bases, with 13 bases between. This CDR3 comprises 11 residues. The CDR3 DNA sequence: TGCAGTGCTTCTCGGACCCAGCCCCAGTACTTC. It is translated as CSASRTQPQYF.

This chain joins TRBV28 and TRBJ2-7, with 8 bases that match TRBD2. V gave up 6 bases and J gave up 2 bases; unmatched junction bases: 9. The CDR3 contains 15 residues. Germline loops: CDR1 MDHEN, CDR2 SYDVKM. This CDR3 reads CASSTDVGLAYEQYF. The CDR3 coding sequence is TGTGCCAGCAGCACTGACGTGGGACTAGCCTACGAGCAGTACTTC.

This rearrangement joins TRBV3-1 to TRBJ1-6; TRBD1 matches at 9 bases. The CDR3 contains 17 residues. Germline lookup yields CDR1 LGHDT and CDR2 YNNKEL (reference sequence). Losses at the gene ends were 1 base for V and 9 bases for J; bases not matched to a gene: 10. CDR3 amino acids: CASSQVHSGQGSSPLHF. The CDR3 DNA sequence: TGTGCCAGCAGCCAAGTGCATTCGGGACAGGGAAGTTCACCCCTCCACTTT.

This clonotype was seen more than once but under ten times. The V gene is TRBV12-3 or TRBV12-4, the J gene TRBJ2-1; 7 bases are a match to TRBD1. The CDR3 has 13 residues. Trimming took 6 bases from V and 9 from J; bases not matched to a gene: 8. The CDR3: CASRSTGRFEQFF. For the CDR3, the DNA is TGTGCCAGCAGGTCGACAGGGCGTTTTGAGCAGTTCTTC.

This clonotype appeared a few times. The V gene is TRBV10-3, the J gene TRBJ2-7; 8 bases are shared with TRBD1. The germline CDR1 and CDR2 sequences are ENHRY and SYGVKD. With 6 bases clipped from V and 2 bases from J, the junction kept 9 bases outside the gene matches. CDR3 length: 15 amino acids. The DNA of the CDR3 is TGTGCCATCAGGGCACCGGACAGGGATGCCTACGAGCAGTACTTC. Translating gives CAIRAPDRDAYEQYF.

The chain couples TRBV15 to TRBJ2-3; perhaps TRBD1 as D (5 bases). Trimming cost V 3 bases and J 9 bases, with 16 bases left between them. The germline V gene encodes CDR1 LNHNV and CDR2 YYDKDF (reference sequence). The CDR3 covers 14 residues. The CDR3 region has the DNA TGTGCCACCAGCAGGGGAAGGGGCATAGGAACGCAGTATTTT. Translating it yields CATSRGRGIGTQYF.

This chain connects TRBV7-9 to TRBJ1-5, with 9 bases identical to TRBD1. The germline gives CDR1 SEHNR, CDR2 FQNEAQ (reference sequence). V shed 5 bases and J 7 bases; nucleotides not matched to a gene: 3. The CDR3 covers 13 residues. CDR3 in amino acids: CASSRTGEQPQHF. In nucleotides, the CDR3 is TGTGCCAGCAGCCGGACAGGGGAACAGCCCCAGCATTTT.

This chain connects TRBV20-1 to TRBJ2-7; the D gene is possibly TRBD2 (5 bases). The germline CDR1 and CDR2 sequences are DFQATT and SNEGSKA (reference sequence). The CDR3 is made up of 14 amino acids. V gave up 0 bases and J gave up 2 bases, with 11 bases separating them. The CDR3 protein is CSARDPGEAYEQYF. The DNA for the CDR3 is TGCAGTGCTAGAGATCCCGGGGAAGCCTACGAGCAGTACTTC.

V and J are TRBV12-3 or TRBV12-4 and TRBJ2-1; D gene ambiguous. The V end was cut by 2 bases, the J end by 4 bases, with 9 bases between. The CDR3 spans 14 residues. The CDR3 DNA is TGTGCCAGCAGTTTACGTACGCAATACAATGAGCAGTTCTTC. This gives the protein CASSLRTQYNEQFF.

This clonotype showed up just a few times. The chain has TRBV7-2 and TRBJ2-1, with D tentatively TRBD2 (5 bases). V was pared by 0 bases and J by 12 bases, with 21 bases between. Per germline, CDR1 SGHTA and CDR2 FQGNSA. CDR3 size: 16 residues. The DNA of the CDR3 is TGTGCCAGCAGCTTAGCTGGTAGAAGTTACGTTCGGGGGCAGTTCTTC. Protein sequence: CASSLAGRSYVRGQFF.

The rearrangement links TRBV7-2 to TRBJ2-5; possibly TRBD1 or TRBD2 for D (5 bases each). The CDR3 has 16 residues. Deletions cut 3 bases from V and 2 bases from J, with 16 bases between. The germline V gene has CDR1 SGHTA and CDR2 FQGNSA. Written as DNA, the CDR3 is TGTGCCAGCAGCTTGGCTACGGGACGGCTGCAAGAGACCCAGTACTTC. Its protein product is CASSLATGRLQETQYF.

This clonotype was recorded a few times. V gene TRBV2 combines with J gene TRBJ2-5, with D uncertain. TRBJ2-7 matches the DNA end more closely, so the J call is doubtful. CDR1 and CDR2 (germline): SNHLY, FYNNEI. The CDR3 loop spans 12 amino acids. The CDR3 DNA sequence: TGTGCCAGCAGGCCCCAATTCTACGAGCAGTACTTC. Translating it yields CASRPQFYEQYF.

The chain couples TRBV25-1 to TRBJ2-3; 9 bases line up with TRBD2. Germline CDR1 MGHDK, CDR2 SYGVNS. CDR3 size: 16 residues. V lost 4 bases, J lost 0 bases, and 5 bases stayed unmatched. CDR3 nucleotides: TGTGCCAGCAGTGTGTCGAGCGGGAGGAGCACAGATACGCAGTATTTT. Protein: CASSVSSGRSTDTQYF.

J is TRBJ2-5 and V is TRBV9, with 9 bases lining up with TRBD2. Germline CDR1 is SGDLS and CDR2 is YYNGEE. V gave up 4 bases and J gave up 2 bases; unmatched junction bases: 6. The CDR3 sequence is 15 residues long. This chain's CDR3 is CASSKPLAGQETQYF. In DNA form, the CDR3 reads TGTGCCAGCAGCAAACCCCTAGCGGGACAAGAGACCCAGTACTTC.

This clonotype was counted many times. The chain carries TRBV20-1 and TRBJ2-1, with 9 positions matching TRBD2. Germline CDR1 DFQATT, CDR2 SNEGSKA (reference sequence). This CDR3 is built from 16 residues. V dropped 6 bases and J dropped 5; count of bases not matched to a gene: 14. The CDR3 coding sequence is TGCAGTGCCCGAAGCCCTAGCGGGATCAGAAACAATGAGCAGTTCTTC. Translating it yields CSARSPSGIRNNEQFF.

This clonotype was counted only a few times. The chain carries TRBV4-1 and TRBJ2-3, with 11 positions matching TRBD2. From germline, CDR1 is MGHRA and CDR2 YSYEKL. The trim removed 1 base at V and 2 bases at J, leaving 5 bases unmatched. The length of the CDR3 is 17 residues. CDR3 nucleotide sequence: TGCGCCAGCAGCCAAGGCCTAGCGGGAGGACACACAGATACGCAGTATTTT. This sequence encodes CASSQGLAGGHTDTQYF.

Only a few counts were recorded for this clonotype. This chain uses TRBV9 with TRBJ2-3; 15 nucleotides agree with TRBD2. Trimming cost V 3 bases and J 4 bases; bases outside gene matches: 12. The CDR3 extends over 19 amino acids. Germline assignment: CDR1 SGDLS and CDR2 YYNGEE. DNA for the CDR3: TGTGCCAGCAGCGAGGGACTAGCGGGAGGATGGGCCGGATCAGATACGCAGTATTTT. Amino acid sequence: CASSEGLAGGWAGSDTQYF.